This T cell receptor beta chain was captured by sequencing in a study of T cells in Graves' hyperthyroidism and ophthalmopathy. Germline CDR1 and CDR2: SGHVS and FQNEAQ. Trimming at V came to 6 bases and at J to 1 base, leaving 3 bases not matched to a gene. This CDR3 spans 13 amino acids. Using RNA transcripts as the source, TCR beta CDR3 regions were amplified. First-round RT-PCR targeting the TCR CDR3 was performed with the HTBI primer set. One entry per CDR3 protein, called by TCRdb with MiXCR from the multiplex PCR reads. The sample has just over 550,000 distinct CDR3 sequences, 46% seen once. The TCR comes from a woman between 18 and 29 years old with Graves' hyperthyroidism. The J gene is TRBJ2-7, the V gene TRBV7-8; TRBD1 agrees at 7 bases. The specimen was peripheral blood or thyroid tissue (not recorded which). The CDR3: CASSRGPSYEQYF. DNA for the CDR3: TGTGCCAGCAGTAGGGGGCCTTCCTACGAGCAGTACTTC.